This TCR beta chain was recorded in a study of early T cells in non-severe SARS-CoV-2 infection. This clonotype showed up many times. The V end lost 7 bases, the J end lost 0 bases, and 9 bases lay between the germline ends. This CDR3 comprises 14 residues. The germline V gene encodes CDR1 MNHEY and CDR2 SMNVEV (reference sequence). Each CDR3 protein is one row after TCRdb ran MiXCR on the 5' RACE reads. The profile covers roughly 83,000 distinct CDR3 sequences, with 12% appearing a single time and approximately 4.7% taken by the ten largest. The V call is TRBV27, the J call TRBJ2-2; D gene uncertain. The receptor's source is an adult who was a healthcare worker with PCR-confirmed SARS-CoV-2 infection or an uninfected control (not recorded which). The starting material was whole blood, obtained at baseline. The CDR3 DNA reads TGTGCCAGCATGAGCTGGGCGAACACCGGGGAGCTGTTTTTT. This gives the protein CASMSWANTGELFF.